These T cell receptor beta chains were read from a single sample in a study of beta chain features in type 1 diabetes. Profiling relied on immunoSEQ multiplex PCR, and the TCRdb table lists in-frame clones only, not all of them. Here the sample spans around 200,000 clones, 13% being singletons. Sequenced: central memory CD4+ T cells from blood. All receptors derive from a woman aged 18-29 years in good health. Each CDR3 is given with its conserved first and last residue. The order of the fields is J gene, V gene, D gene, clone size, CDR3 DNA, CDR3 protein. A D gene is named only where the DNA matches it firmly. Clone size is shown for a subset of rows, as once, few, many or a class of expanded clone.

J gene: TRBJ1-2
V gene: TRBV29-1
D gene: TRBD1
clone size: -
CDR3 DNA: TGCAGCGTGTTGACAGGGAGTGGTGGGGGCTACACCTTC
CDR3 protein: CSVLTGSGGGYTF

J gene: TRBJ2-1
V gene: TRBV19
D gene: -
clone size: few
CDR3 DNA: TGTGCCAGTAGTACATACACAGGGTTGGTAGAGCAGTTCTTC
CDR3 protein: CASSTYTGLVEQFF

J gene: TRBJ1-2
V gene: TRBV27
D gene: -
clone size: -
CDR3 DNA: TGTGCCAGCAGGGGAGGGGGTCGTTTCTATGGCTACACCTTC
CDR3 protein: CASRGGGRFYGYTF

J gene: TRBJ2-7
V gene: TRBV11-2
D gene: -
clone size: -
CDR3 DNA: TGTGCCAGCAGCCCGACAATCTACGAGCAGTACTTC
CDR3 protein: CASSPTIYEQYF

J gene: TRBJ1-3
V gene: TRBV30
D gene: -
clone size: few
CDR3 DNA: TGTGCCTGGGACAGGCGCTCTGGAAACACCATATATTTT
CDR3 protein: CAWDRRSGNTIYF

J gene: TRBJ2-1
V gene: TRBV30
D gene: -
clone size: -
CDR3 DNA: TGTGCCTGGAGGGAGGGGGCTGTGAATGAGCAGTTCTTC
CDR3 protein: CAWREGAVNEQFF

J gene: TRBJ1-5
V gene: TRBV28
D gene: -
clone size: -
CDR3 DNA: TGTGCCAGCAGTTCAGTACCAGGCCAGCCCCAGCATTTT
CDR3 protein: CASSSVPGQPQHF

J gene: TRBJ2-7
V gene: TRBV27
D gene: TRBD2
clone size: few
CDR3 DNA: TGTGCCAGCAGGACTAGCGGGAGGGCCGCGTACGAGCAGTACTTC
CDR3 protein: CASRTSGRAAYEQYF

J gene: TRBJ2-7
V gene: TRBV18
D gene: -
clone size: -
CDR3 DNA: TGTGCCAGCTCATCAGGGCGTGGCGAGCAGTACTTC
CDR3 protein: CASSSGRGEQYF

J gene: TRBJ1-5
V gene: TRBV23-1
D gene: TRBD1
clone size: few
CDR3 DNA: TGCGCCAGCAGTGGTTCCGGGACAGGGAACATCGGCAATCAGCCCCAGCATTTT
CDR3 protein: CASSGSGTGNIGNQPQHF

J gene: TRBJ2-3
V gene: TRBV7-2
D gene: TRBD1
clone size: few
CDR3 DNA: TGTGCCAGCAGCTTGGACAGGACAGATACGCAGTATTTT
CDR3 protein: CASSLDRTDTQYF

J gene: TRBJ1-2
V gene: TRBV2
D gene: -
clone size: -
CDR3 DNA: TGTGCCTACCGACCCGGGGATGGCTACACCTTC
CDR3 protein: CAYRPGDGYTF

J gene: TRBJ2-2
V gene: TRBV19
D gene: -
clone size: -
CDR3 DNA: TGTGCCAGTAGTTTAACAGGGAACACCGGGGAGCTGTTTTTT
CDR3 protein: CASSLTGNTGELFF

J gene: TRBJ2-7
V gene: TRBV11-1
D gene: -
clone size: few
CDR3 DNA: TGTGCCAGCAGCAAACAGGCGTACGAGCAGTACTTC
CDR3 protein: CASSKQAYEQYF

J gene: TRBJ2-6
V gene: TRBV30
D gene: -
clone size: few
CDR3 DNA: TGTGCCTGGAGTGTTCGGGGGGCGCGCGGGGCCAACGTCCTGACTTTC
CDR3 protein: CAWSVRGARGANVLTF

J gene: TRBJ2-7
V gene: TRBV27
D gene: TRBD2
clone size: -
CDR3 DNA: TGTGCCAGCAGTCTCCCGGGACTAGCGGGTTACGAGCAGTACTTC
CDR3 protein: CASSLPGLAGYEQYF

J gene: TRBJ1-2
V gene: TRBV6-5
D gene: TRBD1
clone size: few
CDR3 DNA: TGTGCCAGCAGTTCCGGGACAGGGACAATAAACTATGGCTACACCTTC
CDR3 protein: CASSSGTGTINYGYTF

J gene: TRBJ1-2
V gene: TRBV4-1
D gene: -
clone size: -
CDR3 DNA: TGTGCCAGCAGCCAAGACTCGGGCAGGGGTGGTGGCTACACCTTC
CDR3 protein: CASSQDSGRGGGYTF

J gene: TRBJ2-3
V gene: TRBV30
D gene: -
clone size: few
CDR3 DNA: TGTGCCTGGAGTGTACAACAGAGCACAGATACGCAGTATTTT
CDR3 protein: CAWSVQQSTDTQYF

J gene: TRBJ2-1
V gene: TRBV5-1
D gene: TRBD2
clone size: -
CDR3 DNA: TGCGCCAGCAGCCCTGGGACTAGCAATTACAATGAGCAGTTCTTC
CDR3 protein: CASSPGTSNYNEQFF

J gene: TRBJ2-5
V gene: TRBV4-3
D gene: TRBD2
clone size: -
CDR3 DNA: TGCGCCAGCAGCCAAGATAAAGCGGGAGGAGGAGAGACCCAGTACTTC
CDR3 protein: CASSQDKAGGGETQYF

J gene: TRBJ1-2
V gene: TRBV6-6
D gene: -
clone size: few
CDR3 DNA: TGTGCCAGCAGTTACGATCTCCAGGGCAGTAACTATGGCTACACCTTC
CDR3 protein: CASSYDLQGSNYGYTF

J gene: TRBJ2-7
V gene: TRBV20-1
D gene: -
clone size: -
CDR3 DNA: TGCAGTGCTATTAACTCCTACGAGCAGTACTTC
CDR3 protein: CSAINSYEQYF

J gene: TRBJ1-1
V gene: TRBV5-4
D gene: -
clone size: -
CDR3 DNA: TGTGCCAGCAGCTTGTTTAGCAGGGCGATGAACACTGAAGCTTTCTTT
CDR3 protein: CASSLFSRAMNTEAFF

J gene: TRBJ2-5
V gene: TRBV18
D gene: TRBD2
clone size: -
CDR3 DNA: TGTGCCAGCTCACCAGGACTAGGCCCAGGGACCCAGTACTTC
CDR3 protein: CASSPGLGPGTQYF

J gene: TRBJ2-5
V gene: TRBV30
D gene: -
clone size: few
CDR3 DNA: TGTGCCTGGAGTTACTCAGGGTGGCGGACCCAGTACTTC
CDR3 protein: CAWSYSGWRTQYF

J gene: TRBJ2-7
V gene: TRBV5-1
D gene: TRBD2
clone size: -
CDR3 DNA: TGCGCCAGCAGCCATCCATCGACTAGCGGGAGCTCCTACGAGCAGTACTTC
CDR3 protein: CASSHPSTSGSSYEQYF

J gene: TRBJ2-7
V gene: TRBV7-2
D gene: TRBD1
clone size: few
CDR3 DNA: TGTGCCAGCAGCTCCACTCCGGGACAGGCCTACGAGCAGTACTTC
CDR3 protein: CASSSTPGQAYEQYF

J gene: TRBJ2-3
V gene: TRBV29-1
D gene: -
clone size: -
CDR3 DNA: TGCAGCGTTGAAAAACTAGTGCCCAAAAGAGGAACAGATACGCAGTATTTT
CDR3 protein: CSVEKLVPKRGTDTQYF